This section outlines one T cell receptor (beta chain) sequence together with its context. Graves' hyperthyroidism qualified as stable when ophthalmopathy did not progress within 18 months. The data stem from a study of T cells in Graves' hyperthyroidism and ophthalmopathy. Using RNA transcripts as the source, TCR beta CDR3 regions were amplified. Carried out on the TCR CDR3, a first-round RT-PCR used the HTBI primer set. MiXCR was run by TCRdb on the multiplex PCR reads, yielding one entry per CDR3 protein. Among roughly 740,000 distinct CDR3 sequences listed, 16% were seen once. The specimen was blood. The receptor comes from a man aged 18 to 29 with Graves' hyperthyroidism.

The CDR3 sequence is CATIDRGDTEAFF. In DNA, the CDR3 is TGTGCCACCATAGACAGGGGAGACACTGAAGCTTTCTTT. V gene TRBV27 combines with J gene TRBJ1-1; TRBD1 matches at 8 bases. After removal of 10 bases from V and 3 bases from J, the junction contained 7 bases not matched to a gene. The germline gives CDR1 MNHEY, CDR2 SMNVEV (reference sequence). CDR3 length: 13 residues.